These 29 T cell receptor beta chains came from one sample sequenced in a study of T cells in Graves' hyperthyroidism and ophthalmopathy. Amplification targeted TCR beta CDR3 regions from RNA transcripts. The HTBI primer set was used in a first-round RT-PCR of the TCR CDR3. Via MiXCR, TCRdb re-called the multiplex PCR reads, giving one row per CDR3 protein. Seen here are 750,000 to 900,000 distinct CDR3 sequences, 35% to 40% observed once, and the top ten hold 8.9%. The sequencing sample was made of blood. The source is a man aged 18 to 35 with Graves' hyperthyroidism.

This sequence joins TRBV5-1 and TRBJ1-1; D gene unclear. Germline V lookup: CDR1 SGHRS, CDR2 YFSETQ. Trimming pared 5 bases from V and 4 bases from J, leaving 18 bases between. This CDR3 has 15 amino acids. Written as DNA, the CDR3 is TGCGCCAGCAGTAATCAGGAAGAATCGTTCACTGAAGCTTTCTTT. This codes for CASSNQEESFTEAFF.

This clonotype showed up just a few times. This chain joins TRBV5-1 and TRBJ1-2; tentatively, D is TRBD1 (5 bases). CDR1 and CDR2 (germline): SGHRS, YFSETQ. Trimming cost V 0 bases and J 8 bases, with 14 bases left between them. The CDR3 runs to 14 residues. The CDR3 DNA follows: TGCGCCAGCAGCTTGGGGACACCCCCTGGGGGCTACACCTTC. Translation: CASSLGTPPGGYTF.

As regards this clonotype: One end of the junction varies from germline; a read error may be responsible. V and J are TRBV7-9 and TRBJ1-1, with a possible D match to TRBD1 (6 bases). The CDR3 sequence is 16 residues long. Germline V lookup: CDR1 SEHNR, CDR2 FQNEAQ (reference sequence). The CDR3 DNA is TGCGCCAGCAGCCAAGCCCCCGGACAGATGAACACTGAAGCTTTCTTT. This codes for CASSQAPGQMNTEAFF.

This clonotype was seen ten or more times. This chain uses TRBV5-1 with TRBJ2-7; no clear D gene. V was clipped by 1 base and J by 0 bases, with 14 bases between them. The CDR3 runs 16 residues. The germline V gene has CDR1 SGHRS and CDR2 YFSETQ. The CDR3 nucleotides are TGCGCCAGCAGCTTGAAGTCTTCCTCGAGCTCCTACGAGCAGTACTTC. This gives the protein CASSLKSSSSSYEQYF.

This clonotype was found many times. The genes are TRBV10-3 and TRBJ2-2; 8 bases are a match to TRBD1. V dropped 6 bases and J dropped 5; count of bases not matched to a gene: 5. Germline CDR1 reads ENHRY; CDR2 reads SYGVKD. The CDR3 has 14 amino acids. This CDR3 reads CAISNRGETGELFF. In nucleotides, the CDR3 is TGTGCCATCAGCAACAGGGGGGAGACCGGGGAGCTGTTTTTT.

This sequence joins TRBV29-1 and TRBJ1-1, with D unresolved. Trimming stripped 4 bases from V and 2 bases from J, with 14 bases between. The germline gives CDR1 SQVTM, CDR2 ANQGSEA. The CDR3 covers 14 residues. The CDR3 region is CSVVLMTVNTEAFF. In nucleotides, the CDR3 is TGCAGCGTTGTACTCATGACCGTCAACACTGAAGCTTTCTTT.

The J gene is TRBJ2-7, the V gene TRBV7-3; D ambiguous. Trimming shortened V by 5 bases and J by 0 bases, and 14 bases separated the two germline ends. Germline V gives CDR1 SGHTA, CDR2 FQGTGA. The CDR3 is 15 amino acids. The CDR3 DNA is TGTGCCAGCAGCCCTGACTCCCGGAGCTCCTACGAGCAGTACTTC. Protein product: CASSPDSRSSYEQYF.

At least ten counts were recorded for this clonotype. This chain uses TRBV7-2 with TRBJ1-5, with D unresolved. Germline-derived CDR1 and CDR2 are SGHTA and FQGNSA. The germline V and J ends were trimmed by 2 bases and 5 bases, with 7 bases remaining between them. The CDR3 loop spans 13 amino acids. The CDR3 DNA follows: TGTGCCAGCAGCTTATCGAATTATCAGCCCCAGCATTTT. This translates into CASSLSNYQPQHF.

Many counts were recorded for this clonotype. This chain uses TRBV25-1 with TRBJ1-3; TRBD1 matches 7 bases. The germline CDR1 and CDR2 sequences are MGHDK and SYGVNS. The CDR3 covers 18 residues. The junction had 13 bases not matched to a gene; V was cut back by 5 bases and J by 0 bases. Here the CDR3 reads CASSSMGQMNPSGNTIYF. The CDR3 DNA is TGTGCCAGCAGTTCTATGGGACAGATGAATCCCTCTGGAAACACCATATATTTT.

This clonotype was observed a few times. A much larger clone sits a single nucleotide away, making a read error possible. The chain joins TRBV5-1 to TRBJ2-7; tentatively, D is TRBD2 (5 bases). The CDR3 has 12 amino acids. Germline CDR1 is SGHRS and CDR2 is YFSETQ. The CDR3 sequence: CASSPRDYEQYF. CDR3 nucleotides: TGTGCCAGCAGCCCCCGGGACTACGAGCAGTACTTC.

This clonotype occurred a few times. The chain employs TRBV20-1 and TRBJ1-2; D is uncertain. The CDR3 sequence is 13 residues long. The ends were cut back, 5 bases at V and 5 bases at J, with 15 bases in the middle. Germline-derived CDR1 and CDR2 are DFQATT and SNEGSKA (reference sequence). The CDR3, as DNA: TGCAGTGCTGAGGACTCGGCCGTTTATGGCTACACCTTC. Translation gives CSAEDSAVYGYTF.

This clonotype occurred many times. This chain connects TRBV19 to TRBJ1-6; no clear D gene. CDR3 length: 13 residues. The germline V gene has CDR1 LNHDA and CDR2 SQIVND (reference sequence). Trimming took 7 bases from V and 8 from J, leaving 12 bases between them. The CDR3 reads CASTTFGDSPLHF. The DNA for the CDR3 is TGTGCCAGTACCACCTTCGGGGATTCACCCCTCCACTTT. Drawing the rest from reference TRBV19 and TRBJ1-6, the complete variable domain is DGGITQSPKYLFRKEGQNVTLSCEQNLNHDAMYWYRQDPGQGLRLIYYSQIVNDFQKGDIAEGYSVSREKKESFPLTVTSAQKNPTAFYLCASTTFGDSPLHFGNGTRLTVT.

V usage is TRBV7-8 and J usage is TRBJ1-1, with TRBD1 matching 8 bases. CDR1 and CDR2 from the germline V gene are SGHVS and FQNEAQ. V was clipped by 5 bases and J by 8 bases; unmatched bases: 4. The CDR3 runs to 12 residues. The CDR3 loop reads CASSARQGEAFF. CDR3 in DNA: TGTGCCAGCAGCGCTAGACAGGGGGAAGCTTTCTTT.

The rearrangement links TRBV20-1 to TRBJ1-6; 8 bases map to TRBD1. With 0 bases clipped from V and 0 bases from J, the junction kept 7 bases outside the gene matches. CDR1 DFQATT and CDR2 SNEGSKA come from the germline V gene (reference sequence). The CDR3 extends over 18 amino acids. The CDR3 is CSARDSETGGSYNSPLHF. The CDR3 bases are TGCAGTGCTAGAGATAGTGAAACAGGGGGCTCCTATAATTCACCCCTCCACTTT.

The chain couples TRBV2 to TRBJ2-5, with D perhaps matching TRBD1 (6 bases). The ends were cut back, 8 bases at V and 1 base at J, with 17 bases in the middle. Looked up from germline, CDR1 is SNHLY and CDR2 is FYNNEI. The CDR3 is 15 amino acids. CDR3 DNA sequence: TGTGCCAGCGGCCGGAAAAGGGGGTCCCAAGAGACCCAGTACTTC. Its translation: CASGRKRGSQETQYF.

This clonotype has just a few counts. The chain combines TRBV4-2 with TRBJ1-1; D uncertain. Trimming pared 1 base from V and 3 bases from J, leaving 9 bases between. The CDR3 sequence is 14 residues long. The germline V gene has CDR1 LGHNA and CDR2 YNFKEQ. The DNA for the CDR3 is TGTGCCAGCAGCCAAGGCGAGGCCTACACTGAAGCTTTCTTT. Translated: CASSQGEAYTEAFF.

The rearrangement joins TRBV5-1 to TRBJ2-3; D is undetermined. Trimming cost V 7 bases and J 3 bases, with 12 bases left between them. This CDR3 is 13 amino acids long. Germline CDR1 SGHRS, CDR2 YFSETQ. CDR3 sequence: CASRPTGTDTQYF. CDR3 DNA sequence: TGCGCCAGCCGCCCGACCGGGACAGATACGCAGTATTTT.

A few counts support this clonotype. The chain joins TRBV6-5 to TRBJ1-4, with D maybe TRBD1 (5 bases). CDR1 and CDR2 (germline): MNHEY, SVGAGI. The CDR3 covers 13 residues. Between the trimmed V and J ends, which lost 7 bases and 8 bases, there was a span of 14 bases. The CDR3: CASTPGRFEKLFF. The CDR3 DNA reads TGTGCCAGCACCCCGGGGCGATTCGAAAAACTGTTTTTT.

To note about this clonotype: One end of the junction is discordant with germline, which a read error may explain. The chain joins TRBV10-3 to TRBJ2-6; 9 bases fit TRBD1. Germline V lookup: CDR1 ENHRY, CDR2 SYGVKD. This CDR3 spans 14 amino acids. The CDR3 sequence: CAISEIQGAYVLTF. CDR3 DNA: TGTGCCATCAGTGAGATACAGGGGGCCTACGTCCTGACTTTC.

CDR3 bases: TGTGCCACCAGCAGAGATGAGGGCAGTTCACCCCTCCACTTT. It is translated as CATSRDEGSSPLHF. V usage is TRBV15 and J usage is TRBJ1-6; D gene unclear. From germline, CDR1 is LNHNV and CDR2 YYDKDF (reference sequence). V dropped 0 bases and J dropped 9 bases, with 9 bases sitting between them. This CDR3 is 14 amino acids long.

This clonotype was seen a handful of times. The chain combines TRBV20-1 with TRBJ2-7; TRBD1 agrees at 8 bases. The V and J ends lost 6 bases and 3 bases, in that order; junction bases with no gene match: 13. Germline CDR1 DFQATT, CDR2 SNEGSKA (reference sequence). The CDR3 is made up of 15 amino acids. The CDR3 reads CSATDGQGKSYEQYF. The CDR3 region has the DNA TGCAGTGCAACCGACGGACAGGGAAAGAGCTACGAGCAGTACTTC.

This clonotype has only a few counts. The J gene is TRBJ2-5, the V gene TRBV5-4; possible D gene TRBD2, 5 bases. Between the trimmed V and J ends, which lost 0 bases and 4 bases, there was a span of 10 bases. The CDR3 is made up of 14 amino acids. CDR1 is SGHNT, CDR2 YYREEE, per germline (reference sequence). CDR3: CASSLEPGRETQYF. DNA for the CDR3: TGTGCCAGCAGCTTGGAACCGGGAAGAGAGACCCAGTACTTC.

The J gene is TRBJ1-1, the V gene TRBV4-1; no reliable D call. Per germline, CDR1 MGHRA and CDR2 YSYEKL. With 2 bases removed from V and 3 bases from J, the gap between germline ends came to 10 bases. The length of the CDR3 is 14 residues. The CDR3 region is CASSQSSGDTEAFF. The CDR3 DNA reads TGCGCCAGCAGCCAAAGTTCTGGTGACACTGAAGCTTTCTTT.

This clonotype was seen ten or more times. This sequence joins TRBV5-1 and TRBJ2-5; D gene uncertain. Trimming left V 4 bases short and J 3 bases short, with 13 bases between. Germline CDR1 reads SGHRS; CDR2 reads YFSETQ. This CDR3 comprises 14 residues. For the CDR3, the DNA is TGCGCCAGCAGCCTGAGGATCCAAGAAGAGACCCAGTACTTC. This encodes CASSLRIQEETQYF.

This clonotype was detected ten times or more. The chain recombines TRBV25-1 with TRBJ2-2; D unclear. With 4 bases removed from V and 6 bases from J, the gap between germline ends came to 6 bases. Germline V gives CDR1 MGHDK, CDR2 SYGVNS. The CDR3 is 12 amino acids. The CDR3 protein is CASSARAGELFF. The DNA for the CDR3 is TGTGCCAGCAGTGCCCGTGCCGGGGAGCTGTTTTTT.

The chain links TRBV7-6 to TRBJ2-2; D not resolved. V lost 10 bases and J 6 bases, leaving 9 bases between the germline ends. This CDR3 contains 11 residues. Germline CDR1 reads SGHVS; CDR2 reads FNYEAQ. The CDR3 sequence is CAIDRAGELFF. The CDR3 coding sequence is TGTGCCATAGATAGAGCCGGGGAGCTGTTTTTT.

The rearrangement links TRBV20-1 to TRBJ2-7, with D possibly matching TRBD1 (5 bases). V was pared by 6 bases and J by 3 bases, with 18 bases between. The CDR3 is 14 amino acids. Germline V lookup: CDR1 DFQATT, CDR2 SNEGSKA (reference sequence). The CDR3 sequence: CSAVNPSGFYEQYF. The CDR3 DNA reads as TGCAGTGCCGTAAATCCTTCAGGGTTCTACGAGCAGTACTTC.

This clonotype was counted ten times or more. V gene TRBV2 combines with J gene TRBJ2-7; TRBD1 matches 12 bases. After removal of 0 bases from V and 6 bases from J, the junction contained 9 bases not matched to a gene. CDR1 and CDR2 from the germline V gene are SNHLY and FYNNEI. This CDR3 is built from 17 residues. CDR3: CASSEAPGQGAQLEQYF. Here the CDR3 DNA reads TGTGCCAGCAGTGAAGCACCGGGACAGGGGGCGCAGCTCGAGCAGTACTTC.

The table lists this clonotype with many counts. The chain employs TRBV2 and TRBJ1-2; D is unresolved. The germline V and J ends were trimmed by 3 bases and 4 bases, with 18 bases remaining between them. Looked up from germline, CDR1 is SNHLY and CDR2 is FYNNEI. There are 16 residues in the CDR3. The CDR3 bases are TGTGCCAGCAGTGATACATCCCAAATACCCCTCTATGGCTACACCTTC. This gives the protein CASSDTSQIPLYGYTF.